Below, 3 T cell receptor beta chains from the same sample are listed, as sequenced in a study of blood T cell repertoires in COVID-19. Only in-frame clones appear in the TCRdb table, and some are missing; sequencing was by immunoSEQ multiplex PCR. This table has approximately 170,000 clones, 75% to 85% appearing once. The sequencing sample was made of PBMCs or T cells enriched from blood (not recorded which). Source of these receptors: a middle-aged man who had recovered from COVID-19.

This chain connects TRBV9 to TRBJ2-7; D perhaps matches TRBD1 (6 bases). There are 15 residues in the CDR3. V lost 1 base and J lost 0, with 11 bases in between. Germline assignment: CDR1 SGDLS and CDR2 YYNGEE. CDR3 DNA sequence: TGTGCCAGCAGCGTACAGGGGCGGAGCTCCTACGAGCAGTACGTC. It is translated as CASSVQGRSSYEQYV.

J is TRBJ2-5 and V is TRBV10-3; 10 bases fit TRBD1. There are 15 residues in the CDR3. CDR1 and CDR2 from the germline V gene are ENHRY and SYGVKD. J lost 3 bases, V lost 8 bases, and 9 bases had no gene match. The CDR3: CAIQGRDRGEETQYF. The DNA for the CDR3 is TGTGCCATCCAAGGGAGGGACAGGGGCGAAGAGACCCAGTACTTC.

The rearrangement joins TRBV5-1 to TRBJ1-2, with D uncertain. The CDR3 has 14 residues. The V and J ends lost 1 base and 0 bases respectively, with 7 bases between them. The germline V gene encodes CDR1 SGHRS and CDR2 YFSETQ. The CDR3 is CASSLSMTNYGYTF. The CDR3 DNA sequence: TGCGCCAGCAGCTTGTCTATGACTAACTATGGCTACACCTTC.